This T cell receptor (beta chain) was sequenced during a study of blood T cells in healthy people across ages. Concerning this clonotype: At one of its ends the junction is not consistent with the germline gene, which may arise from a read error.

Sample-barcoded 5' priming and a J-beta primer mix drove a second PCR of about 7 to 12 cycles. Each cDNA was tagged by a template-switch adaptor containing 12 random nucleotides. MiXCR, run by TCRdb on the 5' RACE reads, gives a single entry per CDR3 protein. The repertoire has 800,000 to 950,000 distinct CDR3 sequences, about 28% of them found once; the top ten carry roughly a tenth. Germline loops: CDR1 SGDLS, CDR2 YYNGEE. CDR3 length: 17 amino acids. These same data were also listed under a study on T cells of mothers and their children. From that second work: Six or seven children and their three healthy Caucasian mothers were the donors. Whatever RNA was extracted went entirely into cDNA synthesis, at about 1.5 ug per 15 ul.

V and J are TRBV9 and TRBJ2-3; 11 bases fit TRBD2. What was sequenced was blood. The source of this sequence is a woman between 40 and 50 years old in good health. CDR3 sequence: CAGSVEGLAEGQDTQYF. CDR3 DNA sequence: TGTGCCGGCAGCGTAGAGGGACTAGCGGAGGGGCAAGATACGCAGTATTTT.